Listed below are T cell receptor beta chains from one sample, sequenced in a study of blood T cell repertoires in COVID-19. TCRdb's copy holds only in-frame clones and misses some; the assay was immunoSEQ multiplex PCR. The table includes a few hundred thousand clones, approximately 88% detected once. Sequenced input: peripheral blood. These receptor sequences come from an older woman with COVID-19, enrolled during active disease. CDR3s include the opening cysteine and the closing phenylalanine or tryptophan. D genes are given only for firm matches. Clone size, where shown, is once, few, many, or a class for clones that have expanded.

d_gene,v_gene,len,j_gene,abundance,CDR3nt,CDR3aa
TRBD2,TRBV27,15,TRBJ2-2,.,TGTGCCAGCAGTACTCCTAGCGGGAGGACCGGGGAGCTGTTTTTT,CASSTPSGRTGELFF
TRBD1,TRBV28,16,TRBJ1-1,.,TGTGCCAGCAGTCCGTTCTCCGGGACAGGAACCTCTGAAGCTTTCTTT,CASSPFSGTGTSEAFF
.,TRBV3-1/TRBV3-2,16,TRBJ2-7,.,TGTGCCAGCAGCCAAGATGTTGGCGTCCCAAGGGGCGAGCAGTACTTC,CASSQDVGVPRGEQYF
.,TRBV10-3,13,TRBJ1-1,once,TGTGCCATCAACCGGGAGTTGAACACTGAAGCTTTCTTT,CAINRELNTEAFF
TRBD2,TRBV11-3,15,TRBJ2-5,.,TGTGCCAGCAGCTTACGGAGCGGGATCCAAGAGACCCAGTACTTC,CASSLRSGIQETQYF
.,TRBV29-1,13,TRBJ2-7,.,TGCAGCGTAGCACCAGGGGAATCTAACGAGCAGTACTTC,CSVAPGESNEQYF
.,TRBV5-1,14,TRBJ2-7,.,TGCGCCAGCAGCTTGCAGACGGGCTCCTACGAGCAGTACTTC,CASSLQTGSYEQYF
.,TRBV27,15,TRBJ2-3,.,TGTGCCAGCAGTTTTAGGCAGGGCAGCACAGATACGCAGTATTTT,CASSFRQGSTDTQYF
TRBD2,TRBV10-3,16,TRBJ2-2,once,TGTGCCATCAGTGAGTCGGGGACTAGCGGGCCCGGGGAGCTGTTTTTT,CAISESGTSGPGELFF
.,TRBV5-4,14,TRBJ2-3,once,TGTGCCAGCACGACAGGCCTGAGCACAGATACGCAGTATTTT,CASTTGLSTDTQYF
.,TRBV24-1,13,TRBJ2-7,.,TGTGCCACCAGTGATTTGCCCACAGGGAAGAAGTACTTC,CATSDLPTGKKYF
TRBD2,TRBV29-1,18,TRBJ2-5,.,TGCAGCGTCCCACTTACTAGTTTACTAGCGGGACAGCAAGAGACCCAGTACTTC,CSVPLTSLLAGQQETQYF
.,TRBV13,15,TRBJ2-1,.,TGTGCCAGCAGCTTAAATACAGGTCAAACGTTCGAGCAGTTCTTC,CASSLNTGQTFEQFF